The 32 T cell receptor beta chains below come from one sample, sequenced in a study of T cells in Graves' hyperthyroidism and ophthalmopathy. Amplification targeted TCR beta CDR3 regions from RNA transcripts. The HTBI primer set was used in a first-round RT-PCR of the TCR CDR3. TCRdb used MiXCR to reprocess the multiplex PCR reads, holding one entry per CDR3 protein. The sample contains approximately 630,000 distinct CDR3 sequences, around 15% of which appear only once. Material for sequencing was blood. The receptor set was obtained from a woman in her 30s with Graves' hyperthyroidism.

This clonotype was recorded many times. The V and J genes are TRBV13 and TRBJ2-7; 13 bases match TRBD2. With 5 bases clipped from V and 5 bases from J, the junction kept 9 bases outside the gene matches. Germline values: CDR1 PRHDT, CDR2 FYEKMQ (reference sequence). This CDR3 spans 16 amino acids. Here the CDR3 reads CASSVGTSGDLHEQYF. The CDR3 DNA follows: TGTGCCAGCAGCGTCGGGACTAGCGGGGATCTCCACGAGCAGTACTTC.

A few counts support this clonotype. CDR3 residues: CASSVDSPTNEKLFF. The CDR3 nucleotides read TGTGCCAGCAGTGTAGACAGCCCAACTAATGAAAAACTGTTTTTT. V is TRBV2 and J is TRBJ1-4, with TRBD1 as a possible D gene (5 bases). Per germline, CDR1 SNHLY and CDR2 FYNNEI. The CDR3 runs 15 residues. V was trimmed by 4 bases and J by 0 bases, leaving 9 bases between them.

The chain carries TRBV5-6 and TRBJ2-3; D is uncertain. CDR3 size: 13 residues. Deletions cut 3 bases from V and 2 bases from J, with 7 bases between. Germline loops: CDR1 SGHDT, CDR2 YYEEEE. The CDR3 region is CASSSGTTDTQYF. CDR3 coding DNA: TGTGCCAGCAGCTCGGGTACCACAGATACGCAGTATTTT.

About this clonotype itself: Possible read error: a much larger clone is one base away. The chain recombines TRBV6-1 with TRBJ1-1; no clear D. The CDR3 length is 13 residues. Germline CDR1 reads MNHNS; CDR2 reads SASEGT. CDR3 in DNA: TGTGCCAGCAGAGCGACAATAGACACTGAAGCTCTCTTT. This translates into CASRATIDTEALF.

The sample holds many counts of this clonotype. The rearrangement links TRBV28 to TRBJ1-1; a possible D gene is TRBD1 (5 bases). Between the trimmed V and J ends, which lost 6 bases and 6 bases, there was a span of 17 bases. The CDR3 has 14 residues. Germline V lookup: CDR1 MDHEN, CDR2 SYDVKM. The CDR3 nucleotides are TGTGCCAGCAGGGACTCCGGGGGGAAGGCTGAAGCTTTCTTT. Its translation is CASRDSGGKAEAFF.

In the case of this clonotype: The junction shows a germline mismatch at one end, possibly a read error. This chain uses TRBV19 with TRBJ2-7, with 10 bases identical to TRBD1. CDR1 LNHDA and CDR2 SQIVND come from the germline V gene (reference sequence). This CDR3 has 14 amino acids. The CDR3 sequence: CASSPGTGAYEQHF. As DNA, the CDR3 is TGTGCCAGTAGTCCCGGGACAGGGGCCTACGAGCAGCACTTC.

The V and J genes are TRBV6-1 and TRBJ1-6; a possible D gene is TRBD1 (5 bases). The CDR3 sequence is 16 residues long. CDR1 and CDR2 (germline): MNHNS, SASEGT. The V gene lost 9 bases and the J gene lost 0 bases, with 15 bases spanning the gap. CDR3 protein: CASRPRESSYNSPLHF. The DNA for the CDR3 is TGTGCCAGTCGCCCCAGGGAAAGCTCCTATAATTCACCCCTCCACTTT.

This clonotype came up many times. The V and J genes are TRBV13 and TRBJ2-1; 7 positions match TRBD2. The CDR3 has 17 residues. V lost 2 bases to trimming and J lost 0 bases; unmatched junction nucleotides: 7. The germline gives CDR1 PRHDT, CDR2 FYEKMQ (reference sequence). Written as DNA, the CDR3 is TGTGCCAGCAGCTTAAGCGGGAAAGTACTCTCCTACAATGAGCAGTTCTTC. This translates into CASSLSGKVLSYNEQFF.

The chain joins TRBV2 to TRBJ2-7, with unresolved D. In germline, CDR1 is SNHLY, CDR2 FYNNEI. This CDR3 is 14 amino acids long. V lost 6 bases and J 3 bases, leaving 15 bases between the germline ends. The DNA for the CDR3 is TGTGCCAGCAGGTACCAATCTAACTACTACGAGCAGTACTTC. It is translated as CASRYQSNYYEQYF.

This chain connects TRBV3-1 to TRBJ2-1; 10 positions match TRBD2. Trimming at V came to 3 bases and at J to 8 bases, leaving 4 bases not matched to a gene. The CDR3 has 14 amino acids. Germline V CDR1 and CDR2: LGHDT, YNNKEL (reference sequence). The DNA of the CDR3 is TGTGCCAGCAGCCACCGGACTAGCGGTCATGAGCAGTTCTTC. Its translation: CASSHRTSGHEQFF.

This clonotype came up many times. The junction departs from germline at one end; a sequencing error may be responsible. V and J are TRBV11-3 and TRBJ2-1, with 8 bases that match TRBD2. The V gene's germline CDR1 is SGHNT and CDR2 YENEEA. The CDR3 consists of 15 residues. The CDR3, as DNA: TGTGCCAGCAGCTCAGTGAGCGGGGGTTACAATGGGCAGTTCTTC. As protein: CASSSVSGGYNGQFF.

In this sample, this clonotype turned up many times. The rearrangement links TRBV28 to TRBJ1-1; a weak D match, TRBD1 (6 bases). CDR1 MDHEN and CDR2 SYDVKM come from the germline V gene. The ends were cut back, 3 bases at V and 4 bases at J, with 15 bases in the middle. The CDR3 length is 15 residues. For the CDR3, the DNA is TGTGCCAGCAGTTTGATTTGGGGGCAACTCACTGAAGCTTTCTTT. Translating gives CASSLIWGQLTEAFF.

There are many counts of this clonotype. This chain joins TRBV28 and TRBJ2-3, with D hard to call. CDR1 and CDR2 from the germline V gene are MDHEN and SYDVKM. CDR3 length: 14 amino acids. The V gene lost 6 bases and the J gene lost 0 bases, with 10 bases spanning the gap. In nucleotides, the CDR3 is TGTGCCAGCAGGCTCGGCATTAGCACAGATACGCAGTATTTT. Its protein product is CASRLGISTDTQYF.

This clonotype was detected only a few times. The chain recombines TRBV7-2 with TRBJ1-4; D gene uncertain. V was cut by 1 base and J by 0 bases, with 21 bases left in between. The CDR3 runs 20 residues. Germline V lookup: CDR1 SGHTA, CDR2 FQGNSA. The CDR3 sequence: CASSLVARARPIATNEKLFF. In nucleotides, the CDR3 is TGTGCCAGCAGCTTAGTAGCACGGGCCAGGCCGATTGCAACTAATGAAAAACTGTTTTTT.

This clonotype was seen at least ten times. The V and J genes are TRBV2 and TRBJ2-1; 11 nucleotides align to TRBD2. The CDR3 sequence is 13 residues long. Per the germline V gene, CDR1 is SNHLY and CDR2 is FYNNEI. The ends lost 11 bases at V and 8 bases at J; junction bases unmatched: 8. The CDR3 protein is CAGLAGGRDEQFF. The DNA for the CDR3 is TGTGCCGGCCTAGCGGGAGGTAGAGATGAGCAGTTCTTC.

The chain employs TRBV5-4 and TRBJ1-5, with D unclear. Looked up from germline, CDR1 is SGHNT and CDR2 is YYREEE (reference sequence). The CDR3 is 13 residues long. V lost 4 bases and J 3 bases, leaving 8 bases between the germline ends. The DNA for the CDR3 is TGTGCCAGCAGCCCCGGAATCAATCAGCCCCAGCATTTT. This translates into CASSPGINQPQHF. Together with reference TRBV5-4 and TRBJ1-5, the CDR3 gives the full variable domain: ETGVTQSPTHLIKTRGQQVTLRCSSQSGHNTVSWYQQALGQGPQFIFQYYREEENGRGNFPPRFSGLQFPNYSSELNVNALELDDSALYLCASSPGINQPQHFGDGTRLSIL.

V gene TRBV20-1 combines with J gene TRBJ2-7; 9 positions agree with TRBD1. The CDR3 is made up of 19 amino acids. Trimming removed 6 bases from V and 7 bases from J; junction bases left unmatched: 28. The germline V gene has CDR1 DFQATT and CDR2 SNEGSKA (reference sequence). CDR3 sequence (DNA): TGCAGTGCCGAAAGACCGTCGGGGACCCGGGACAGGGAGACGCGGGAGCAGTACTTC. Protein sequence: CSAERPSGTRDRETREQYF.

In this sample, this clonotype turned up many times. The V gene is TRBV6-2 or TRBV6-3, the J gene TRBJ2-7, with no clear D. The V and J ends lost 4 bases and 8 bases respectively, with 9 bases between them. The CDR3 is made up of 11 amino acids. Germline CDR1 is MNHEY and CDR2 is SVGEGT. The CDR3 DNA reads TGTGCCAGCAGTTCAGGTGAGAAGCAGTACTTC. Translation: CASSSGEKQYF.

This rearrangement joins TRBV6-2 or TRBV6-3 to TRBJ1-1; D is undetermined. Looked up from germline, CDR1 is MNHEY and CDR2 is SVGEGT. With 6 bases removed from V and 5 bases from J, the gap between germline ends came to 16 bases. The CDR3 loop spans 14 amino acids. This CDR3 is CASSLRWGVTEAFF. DNA for the CDR3: TGTGCCAGCAGCCTCCGGTGGGGTGTGACTGAAGCTTTCTTT.

This clonotype occurred a few times. A much larger clonotype is one base distant, so this may be a read error. The CDR3 loop reads CAWRKQGRAYGYAF. For the CDR3, the DNA is TGTGCCTGGAGAAAACAGGGCCGCGCCTATGGCTACGCCTTC. This rearrangement joins TRBV30 to TRBJ1-2; tentatively, D is TRBD1 (6 bases). The CDR3 has 14 residues. Germline V gives CDR1 GTSNPN, CDR2 SVGIG (reference sequence).

This clonotype was found many times. The rearrangement links TRBV7-3 to TRBJ2-5; tentative D call: TRBD2 (7 bases). The V end lost 1 base, the J end lost 0 bases, and 15 bases lay between the germline ends. Germline loops: CDR1 SGHTA, CDR2 FQGTGA. This CDR3 is built from 17 residues. This chain's CDR3 is CASSLMGGHRYQETQYF. The CDR3 nucleotides are TGTGCCAGCAGCTTAATGGGGGGGCACCGGTACCAAGAGACCCAGTACTTC.

A single count supports this clonotype. V is TRBV24-1 and J is TRBJ1-1; 7 bases match TRBD1. The length of the CDR3 is 17 residues. V shed 0 bases and J 0 bases; nucleotides not matched to a gene: 6. Germline CDR1 KGHDR, CDR2 SFDVKD. The CDR3 DNA follows: TGTGCCACCAGTGATTTGACGGGACAGAGCATGAACACTGAAGCTTTCTTT. It specifies CATSDLTGQSMNTEAFF.

This clonotype was found many times. The J gene is TRBJ2-1, the V gene TRBV5-1; D is possibly TRBD2 (5 bases). The CDR3 contains 16 residues. V lost 0 bases and J 4 bases, leaving 14 bases between the germline ends. The germline CDR1 and CDR2 sequences are SGHRS and YFSETQ. The CDR3 is CASSLAGSTGYNEQFF. The CDR3 DNA reads TGCGCCAGCAGCTTGGCGGGGTCGACGGGGTACAATGAGCAGTTCTTC.

This clonotype was recorded many times. Here the CDR3 DNA reads TGTGCCAGCAGTCCCGGGGCAGAGCCTTGGGGCTACACCTTC. Protein product: CASSPGAEPWGYTF. V and J are TRBV27 and TRBJ1-2, with D possibly matching TRBD1 (5 bases). V was pared by 5 bases and J by 8 bases, with 18 bases between. This CDR3 has 14 residues. Germline loops: CDR1 MNHEY, CDR2 SMNVEV (reference sequence).

The chain is built from TRBV7-9 and TRBJ1-4; D is uncertain. This CDR3 contains 16 residues. The germline CDR1 and CDR2 sequences are SEHNR and FQNEAQ (reference sequence). V was cut by 4 bases and J by 8 bases, with 20 bases left in between. The CDR3 bases are TGTGCCAGCAGCTCCCGCGCCATAGAAAGGGTGGAAAAACTGTTTTTT. Protein: CASSSRAIERVEKLFF.

This sequence joins TRBV3-1 and TRBJ2-7; the D gene is possibly TRBD2 (5 bases). The CDR3 has 13 amino acids. The V gene lost 0 bases and the J gene lost 6 bases, with 9 bases spanning the gap. In germline, CDR1 is LGHDT, CDR2 YNNKEL (reference sequence). CDR3: CASSQELGSEQYF. In DNA, the CDR3 is TGTGCCAGCAGCCAAGAACTAGGCAGCGAGCAGTACTTC.

This clonotype was observed a handful of times. V usage is TRBV7-9 and J usage is TRBJ1-1, with D perhaps matching TRBD1 (5 bases). Germline CDR1 SEHNR, CDR2 FQNEAQ (reference sequence). The CDR3 is 13 amino acids. The V end lost 2 bases, the J end lost 11 bases, and 15 bases lay between the germline ends. CDR3 bases: TGTGCCAGCAGCTTATTGGAGGGGATGCTTGCTTTCTTT. Protein product: CASSLLEGMLAFF.

This clonotype was picked up many times. The CDR3 region is CASSPGRKETQYF. The CDR3 DNA sequence: TGTGCCAGCTCACCGGGACGGAAAGAGACCCAGTACTTC. The chain has TRBV18 and TRBJ2-5; D assignment may be TRBD1 or TRBD2 (5 bases each). The CDR3 runs to 13 residues. The V gene's germline CDR1 is KGHSH and CDR2 LQKENI. Trimming took 3 bases from V and 3 from J, leaving 8 bases between them.

The chain recombines TRBV12-3 or TRBV12-4 with TRBJ2-5; possibly TRBD1 for D (7 bases). V lost 5 bases and J lost 1, with 17 bases in between. The CDR3 is made up of 16 amino acids. The CDR3 DNA reads as TGTGCCAGCAGTATCAGGGGGGCGCTGCCCCAAGAGACCCAGTACTTC. Amino acids: CASSIRGALPQETQYF.

Many counts were recorded for this clonotype. The V and J genes are TRBV28 and TRBJ2-7; TRBD1 agrees at 9 bases. Germline V gene sequence: CDR1 MDHEN, CDR2 SYDVKM. J was trimmed by 4 bases and V by 5 bases; bases with no gene match: 9. This CDR3 comprises 15 residues. The CDR3 nucleotides read TGTGCCAGCAGTATCCCCGGGACAGGGATGTACGAGCAGTACTTC. Protein sequence: CASSIPGTGMYEQYF.

The J gene is TRBJ1-4, the V gene TRBV6-2 or TRBV6-3; 9 bases agree with TRBD1. J was trimmed by 8 bases and V by 5 bases; bases with no gene match: 18. The length of the CDR3 is 18 residues. Germline V gives CDR1 MNHEY, CDR2 SVGEGT. CDR3 sequence reads: CASSGLGQGVDDREKLFF. In nucleotides, the CDR3 is TGTGCCAGCAGTGGCCTGGGACAGGGTGTAGATGATCGGGAAAAACTGTTTTTT.

This clonotype has at least ten counts. The J gene is TRBJ2-5, the V gene TRBV7-2; D perhaps matches TRBD2 (6 bases). The ends were cut back, 5 bases at V and 2 bases at J, with 12 bases in the middle. Germline V lookup: CDR1 SGHTA, CDR2 FQGNSA. This CDR3 region has 14 residues. In DNA form, the CDR3 reads TGTGCCAGCAGCCAACGACTAGATCAAGAGACCCAGTACTTC. Residues: CASSQRLDQETQYF.